Shown below are 19 T cell receptor beta chains from a single sample sequenced in a study of cytomegalovirus exposure and HLA in healthy donors. PCR employed 60 Vbeta and 13 Jbeta primers. The method was immunoSEQ multiplex PCR; TCRdb's version includes in-frame clones alone and lacks a portion of them. Of 150,000 to 200,000 clones listed, 80% to 90% are singletons. The sequenced sample was PBMCs. These receptors originate from a woman aged 18-29 years in good health and CMV-seronegative.

This rearrangement joins TRBV13 to TRBJ2-3; the D gene is possibly TRBD1 (5 bases). There are 13 residues in the CDR3. Per the germline V gene, CDR1 is PRHDT and CDR2 is FYEKMQ (reference sequence). V was pared by 5 bases and J by 1 base, with 7 bases between. CDR3 sequence (DNA): TGTGCCAGCAGCCCACAGGGCACAGATACGCAGTATTTT. It is translated as CASSPQGTDTQYF.

This clone appeared a few times. V is TRBV6-4 and J is TRBJ2-3; D not certain. From germline, CDR1 is MRHNA and CDR2 SNTAGT. The CDR3 length is 13 residues. V lost 2 bases, J lost 0 bases, and 3 bases lay in between. CDR3 in amino acids: CASSDGSTDTQYF. CDR3 coding DNA: TGTGCCAGCAGTGACGGCAGCACAGATACGCAGTATTTT.

This chain links TRBV29-1 with TRBJ2-7; 7 bases line up with TRBD1. This CDR3 contains 12 residues. J was trimmed by 6 bases and V by 6 bases; bases with no gene match: 8. The germline gives CDR1 SQVTM, CDR2 ANQGSEA. The CDR3 spells CSVLQGSGEQYF. In DNA form, the CDR3 reads TGCAGCGTCTTACAGGGGTCGGGCGAGCAGTACTTC.

The CDR3 loop is CASSVAAGTYEQYF. The CDR3 nucleotides are TGTGCCAGCAGCGTAGCGGCGGGGACCTACGAGCAGTACTTC. V is TRBV9 and J is TRBJ2-7; D possibly corresponds to TRBD2 (6 bases). Germline CDR1 reads SGDLS; CDR2 reads YYNGEE. V lost 0 bases and J 2 bases, leaving 9 bases between the germline ends. CDR3 length equals 14 residues.

The V gene is TRBV7-9, the J gene TRBJ1-3; D ambiguous. The CDR3 contains 14 residues. CDR1 and CDR2 (germline): SEHNR, FQNEAQ (reference sequence). V was trimmed by 5 bases and J by 2 bases, leaving 10 bases between them. This CDR3 is CASSLIKTGNTIYF. The CDR3, as DNA: TGTGCCAGCAGCCTTATTAAAACTGGAAACACCATATATTTT.

The chain joins TRBV5-1 to TRBJ1-4, with D possibly TRBD1 on 5 matching bases. This CDR3 has 13 residues. The germline V gene encodes CDR1 SGHRS and CDR2 YFSETQ. V gave up 0 bases and J gave up 6 bases, with 6 bases separating them. CDR3 residues: CASSLEGHEKLFF. The CDR3 DNA is TGCGCCAGCAGCTTGGAGGGGCATGAAAAACTGTTTTTT.

The rearrangement uses TRBV2 and TRBJ1-1, with unresolved D. V lost 6 bases, J lost 7 bases, and 12 bases lay in between. The CDR3 has 12 amino acids. Germline V CDR1 and CDR2: SNHLY, FYNNEI. This CDR3 is CASSHGLIEAFF. CDR3 sequence (DNA): TGTGCCAGCAGCCACGGACTTATTGAAGCTTTCTTT. Variable domain in full (rest from reference TRBV2 and TRBJ1-1): EPEVTQTPSHQVTQMGQEVILRCVPISNHLYFYWYRQILGQKVEFLVSFYNNEISEKSEIFDDQFSVERPDGSNFTLKIRSTKLEDSAMYFCASSHGLIEAFFGQGTRLTVV.

The chain recombines TRBV20-1 with TRBJ2-1; the D is unclear. CDR3 size: 11 residues. The V end lost 2 bases, the J end lost 10 bases, and 9 bases lay between the germline ends. The germline V gene has CDR1 DFQATT and CDR2 SNEGSKA (reference sequence). The CDR3 DNA reads TGCAGTGCTAGAATAGTAAGCGAGCAGTTCTTC. This encodes CSARIVSEQFF.

CDR3 sequence reads: CASRVDRGNYGYTF. CDR3 bases: TGTGCCAGCAGGGTGGACAGGGGTAACTATGGCTACACCTTC. The gene calls are TRBV2 and TRBJ1-2; 9 bases match TRBD1. The J segment lost 1 base and the V segment lost 6 bases, leaving 3 bases of the junction unmatched. CDR3 length equals 14 residues. Germline loops: CDR1 SNHLY, CDR2 FYNNEI. Supplemented by reference TRBV2 and TRBJ1-2, the full variable domain reads EPEVTQTPSHQVTQMGQEVILRCVPISNHLYFYWYRQILGQKVEFLVSFYNNEISEKSEIFDDQFSVERPDGSNFTLKIRSTKLEDSAMYFCASRVDRGNYGYTFGSGTRLTVV.

This chain connects TRBV7-3 to TRBJ2-3, with D possibly TRBD1 on 6 matching bases. Between the trimmed V and J ends, which lost 2 bases and 2 bases, there was a span of 8 bases. This CDR3 region has 14 residues. From germline, CDR1 is SGHTA and CDR2 FQGTGA. CDR3 protein: CASSLGQTTDTQYF. CDR3 nucleotides: TGTGCCAGCAGCTTAGGACAGACCACAGATACGCAGTATTTT.

V and J are TRBV18 and TRBJ1-3, with a weak D call TRBD1 (5 bases). This CDR3 contains 20 residues. Germline CDR1 KGHSH, CDR2 LQKENI. Trimming removed 3 bases at V and 0 bases at J, with 24 bases between. CDR3 coding DNA: TGTGCCAGCTCACCGGTACAGTCGGCCGATGTTGGACACTCTGGAAACACCATATATTTT. Translation: CASSPVQSADVGHSGNTIYF.

The chain recombines TRBV23-1 with TRBJ2-2; perhaps TRBD2 as D (6 bases). TRBV23-1 is assigned to the ORF class and has an uncertain function. This CDR3 contains 18 residues. V shed 6 bases and J shed 2 bases, with 22 bases lying between them. CDR3 DNA: TGCGCCAGCAGCCAACCCGGACCCGGGACTGACAACACCGGGGAGCTGTTTTTT. Translation gives CASSQPGPGTDNTGELFF.

In DNA form, the CDR3 reads TGTGCCAGCAGACTTAGGACACCCAACTATGGCTACACCTTC. It is translated as CASRLRTPNYGYTF. The rearrangement links TRBV6-6 to TRBJ1-2; possible D gene TRBD1, 5 bases. CDR1 is MNHNY, CDR2 SVGAGI, per germline (reference sequence). The CDR3 spans 14 residues. The germline V and J ends were trimmed by 6 bases and 2 bases, with 13 bases remaining between them.

The chain uses TRBV10-3 and TRBJ1-6; a possible D gene is TRBD1 (5 bases). The V and J ends lost 8 bases and 5 bases respectively, with 10 bases between them. CDR1 ENHRY and CDR2 SYGVKD come from the germline V gene. This CDR3 spans 13 amino acids. The CDR3 loop reads CAIAGGNNSPLHF. In nucleotides, the CDR3 is TGTGCCATCGCGGGGGGAAATAATTCACCCCTCCACTTT.

This chain connects TRBV10-3 to TRBJ1-5; perhaps TRBD1 as D (5 bases). The CDR3 spans 13 residues. Germline CDR1 is ENHRY and CDR2 is SYGVKD. Between the trimmed V and J ends, which lost 6 bases and 5 bases, there was a span of 11 bases. CDR3 protein: CAIRSGGDQPQHF. DNA for the CDR3: TGTGCCATCAGGTCGGGAGGGGATCAGCCCCAGCATTTT.

The CDR3 reads CASSPTGRAGRYTQYF. The CDR3 DNA reads TGTGCCAGCAGCCCGACCGGGCGGGCCGGCCGGTATACGCAGTATTTT. The chain employs TRBV7-6 and TRBJ2-3; perhaps TRBD2 as D (5 bases). CDR1 is SGHVS, CDR2 FNYEAQ, per germline. The CDR3 is made up of 16 amino acids. V lost 5 bases and J lost 7, with 22 bases in between.

The rearrangement links TRBV5-1 to TRBJ1-1, with a possible D match to TRBD1 (5 bases). This CDR3 is 13 amino acids long. CDR1 is SGHRS and CDR2 is YFSETQ in the germline V gene. V was clipped by 7 bases and J by 1 base, with 11 bases between them. The CDR3 is CASRGGANTEAFF. The DNA of the CDR3 is TGCGCCAGCCGGGGAGGGGCGAACACTGAAGCTTTCTTT.

As for this clone: The junction does not match germline at one end; this may be a read error. The genes are TRBV5-4 and TRBJ2-1; unclear D gene. This CDR3 comprises 12 residues. Germline V gives CDR1 SGHNT, CDR2 YYREEE (reference sequence). The CDR3 DNA sequence: TGTGCCAGCAGCTTTATGCCTAATGAGCGGTTCTTC. It codes for CASSFMPNERFF.

The V gene is TRBV7-8, the J gene TRBJ1-2; no reliable D call. CDR3 length equals 15 residues. Trimming left V 4 bases short and J 0 bases short, with 12 bases between. Germline CDR1 SGHVS, CDR2 FQNEAQ. CDR3 sequence reads: CASSSRVFPNYGYTF. The DNA of the CDR3 is TGTGCCAGCAGCTCCCGGGTCTTCCCTAACTATGGCTACACCTTC.